This T cell receptor beta chain originates from a study of beta chain features in type 1 diabetes. CD4+ naive, central memory, regulatory and stem cell-like memory cells were sorted via CD45RO/CCR7/CD25/CD127/CD95/CD27. Investigators reverse transcribed all isolated RNA, so they sequenced expressed TCRB transcripts. Clones were read by immunoSEQ multiplex PCR, and TCRdb kept only the in-frame ones, dropping some. This table has about 220,000 clones, approximately 11% appearing once. This clone was seen a few times. Germline CDR1 reads LNHDA; CDR2 reads SQIVND (reference sequence). V shed 6 bases, J shed 0 bases, and the junction held 5 bases outside the gene matches. There are 15 residues in the CDR3.

The clonotype originates from a young man in good health. J is TRBJ2-4 and V is TRBV19; 7 bases agree with TRBD1. Sequenced sample: central memory CD4+ T cells from blood. The CDR3 coding sequence is TGTGCCAGTAGATGGACAGGAATAGCCAAAAACATTCAGTACTTC. Its translation is CASRWTGIAKNIQYF.